This is a list of T cell receptor beta chains from one sample in a study of vaccination and CD4 T cells after COVID-19. TCRdb analysed the PCR reads with MiXCR anew, one entry per CDR3 protein. The data contain 26,000 or so distinct CDR3 sequences, 45% to 65% of them seen just once; the ten biggest clones take up more than 5.5%. Sequencing used CD4+ T cells from blood, obtained about 7 months after SARS-CoV-2 vaccination. These receptor sequences come from a human donor who had recovered from COVID-19. Each CDR3 is given with its conserved first and last residue. Each record gives: clone size, D gene, J gene, V gene, CDR3 DNA, CDR3 protein. A D gene is named only where the DNA matches it firmly. Rows give clone size only sometimes, using once, few, many, or a class for an expanded clone.

>few|.|TRBJ1-6|TRBV20-1
TGCAGTGCCGGCCCAGACGAGAATTCACCCCTCCACTTT
CSAGPDENSPLHF
>once|TRBD2|TRBJ2-3|TRBV10-3
TGTGCCATCAGGTTGTCGGGCGGGAGGTTTGCAGATACGCAGTATTTT
CAIRLSGGRFADTQYF
>.|.|TRBJ1-6|TRBV6-1
TGTGCCAGCTACATATTCCTACAGGCTTACCCTCGGAGCTCCTATAATTCACCCCTCCACTTT
CASYIFLQAYPRSSYNSPLHF
>.|TRBD2|TRBJ2-1|TRBV24-1
TGTGCCACCAGTGACCCGACTAGCGGGAAATACAATGAGCAGTTCTTC
CATSDPTSGKYNEQFF
>.|.|TRBJ2-7|TRBV21-1
TGTGCCAGCAGCAAAGGCGGGTCACTAGCGGGAGGGGGTTCCTACGAGCAGTACTTC
CASSKGGSLAGGGSYEQYF
>.|TRBD1|TRBJ2-2|TRBV2
TGTGCCAGCAGCGGACAGGGGGCGGACACCGGGGAGCTGTTTTTT
CASSGQGADTGELFF
>.|.|TRBJ1-6|TRBV7-9
TGTGCCAGCAGCTTACCCCGCGGAGATAATTCACCCCTCCACTTT
CASSLPRGDNSPLHF
>.|TRBD2|TRBJ2-3|TRBV6-1
TGTGCCAGCAGTGCTACTAGCGGGGGGATGGATACGCAGTATTTT
CASSATSGGMDTQYF
>few|.|TRBJ2-7|TRBV6-1
TGTGCCAGCAGGGAAACAGGCGGAACCGGCGAGCAGTACTTC
CASRETGGTGEQYF
>.|TRBD1|TRBJ2-5|TRBV19
TGTGCCAGTAGTCGACAGGGCTGGGAGACCCAGTACTTC
CASSRQGWETQYF
>few|.|TRBJ2-2|TRBV7-9
TGTGCCAGCAGCCCCATAATCAGCGGGGAGCTGTTTTTT
CASSPIISGELFF
>.|TRBD1|TRBJ2-3|TRBV7-8
TGTGCCAGCAGCACCACTGACAGGGTGCGCACAGATACGCAGTATTTT
CASSTTDRVRTDTQYF
>.|TRBD1|TRBJ2-7|TRBV28
TGTGCCAGCAGCGGGGACAGGGGGCTTAATCTTATGTACTTC
CASSGDRGLNLMYF
>.|.|TRBJ2-5|TRBV4-1
TGCGCCAGCAGCCAAGGGTGGGTCGCAGAGACCCAGTACTTC
CASSQGWVAETQYF
>.|.|TRBJ2-7|TRBV20-1
TGCAGTGCCGTTAGCGGACCCTACGAGCAGTACTTC
CSAVSGPYEQYF
>once|.|TRBJ1-5|TRBV19
TGTGCCAGTAGCAAAATAAATCAGCCCCAGCATTTT
CASSKINQPQHF
>.|.|TRBJ2-1|TRBV20-1
TGCAGTGCTAGACGGGGGCCCTACCCCAATGAGCAGTTCTTC
CSARRGPYPNEQFF
>.|TRBD1|TRBJ1-6|TRBV2
TGTGCCAGCACCCGGGACAGTACCTATAATTCACCCCTCCACTTT
CASTRDSTYNSPLHF
>.|.|TRBJ2-3|TRBV28
TGTGCCAGCAGCCCTGGATTTAGCGCAGATACGCAGTATTTT
CASSPGFSADTQYF
>few|.|TRBJ1-1|TRBV27
TGTGCCAGCAGTTTGGGCAGCCCCAACACTGAAGCTTTCTTT
CASSLGSPNTEAFF
>.|.|TRBJ1-5|TRBV7-3
TGTGCCAGCAGCCCCGACCACGGTCAGCCCCAGCATTTT
CASSPDHGQPQHF
>.|TRBD1|TRBJ1-5|TRBV6-1
TGTGCCAGCAGCGTGATAGACAGGGGCGCCGATAGCAATCAGCCCCAGCATTTT
CASSVIDRGADSNQPQHF
>.|TRBD2|TRBJ2-1|TRBV20-1
TGCAGTGCTCAGCCCGGGACTAGGAGCAATGAGCAGTTCTTC
CSAQPGTRSNEQFF
>.|TRBD2|TRBJ2-5|TRBV7-2
TGTGCCAGCAGCCCGGGACTAGCGGGAGTGGGTGAGACCCAGTACTTC
CASSPGLAGVGETQYF
>.|.|TRBJ1-1|TRBV6-1
TGTGCCAGCAGTGAATCGGGATTTAACACTGAAGCTTTCTTT
CASSESGFNTEAFF
>few|TRBD2|TRBJ2-7|TRBV7-2
TGTGCCAGCAGCCGTAGCGGGAGTTCAACCTACGAGCAGTACTTC
CASSRSGSSTYEQYF
>few|.|TRBJ2-1|TRBV20-1
TGCAGTGCTAGTGCCGAGGGAAGGGGGCAGTTCTTC
CSASAEGRGQFF